A selection of T cell receptor beta chains follows, all from one sample in a study of T cell repertoires in cytomegalovirus infection. Their recognized antigens are unknown. TCRdb re-derived calls from the reads in MiXCR, one entry per CDR3 protein. In the table there are 650,000 to 850,000 distinct CDR3 sequences, 25% to 35% of which are singletons. The sequencing here drew on cultured CD8+ T cells from PBMCs, taken from culture after CMV antigen stimulation. These receptors were collected from a human donor in good health (CMV status not recorded). Some clones in this sample may be carry-over from other donors' samples. Both conserved end residues are part of each CDR3. A D gene is named only where the DNA matches it firmly. Rows may omit the clone size; those that give it use once, few, many or a size class.

d_gene	len	abundance	j_gene	v_gene	CDR3nt	CDR3aa
TRBD2	16	many	TRBJ2-1	TRBV7-8	TGTGCCAGCAGCTCGCACGGGGGGGACCCCTACAATGAGCAGTTCTTC	CASSSHGGDPYNEQFF
TRBD1	16	-	TRBJ2-2	TRBV6-1	TGTGCCAGCTGGGGGACAGGAGACGCGAACACCGGGGAGCTGTTTTTT	CASWGTGDANTGELFF
TRBD2	15	-	TRBJ2-5	TRBV11-3	TGTGCCAGCAGCTTAGCGGCGGGGACTAGGGAGACCCAGTACTTC	CASSLAAGTRETQYF
-	14	few	TRBJ2-1	TRBV5-6	TGTGCCAGCAGCCCTGGAACGATTAGCGTTGAGCAGTTCTTC	CASSPGTISVEQFF
TRBD1	11	few	TRBJ2-7	TRBV6-5	TGTGCCAGCAGACAGGGGTACGAGCAGTACTTC	CASRQGYEQYF
TRBD2	17	-	TRBJ2-7	TRBV9	TGTGCCAGCAGCGGACGTGGCGGGGGGGCTACCTCCTACGAGCAGTACTTC	CASSGRGGGATSYEQYF
TRBD1	16	few	TRBJ1-2	TRBV7-2	TGTGCCAGCAGCCATTGGGACAGGGGTATTGGGTATGGCTACACCTTC	CASSHWDRGIGYGYTF
TRBD2	16	many	TRBJ2-1	TRBV7-9	TGTGCCAGCAGCACTAGGGGACTAGCGGGATACAATGAGCAGTTCTTC	CASSTRGLAGYNEQFF
-	16	-	TRBJ2-7	TRBV4-2	TGTGCCAGCAGCCAAGGGGTGGGGATGTTGGACTACGAGCAGTACTTC	CASSQGVGMLDYEQYF
-	17	-	TRBJ2-3	TRBV15	TGTGCCACCAGCAGAGTTGGGGTCCTAACGGAGTCAGATACGCAGTATTTT	CATSRVGVLTESDTQYF
TRBD1	14	-	TRBJ1-5	TRBV5-6	TGTGCCAGCAGCTCCTCTGACAGGGTTCAGCCCCAGCATTTT	CASSSSDRVQPQHF
TRBD1	15	-	TRBJ2-7	TRBV12-3/TRBV12-4	TGTGCCAGCAGCCCCACGGGACAGGGCTCCTACGAGCAGTACTTC	CASSPTGQGSYEQYF
-	13	few	TRBJ2-6	TRBV29-1	TGCAGCGTTGGACCCCTTGGGGCCAACGTCCTGACTTTC	CSVGPLGANVLTF
-	11	few	TRBJ1-1	TRBV2	TGTGCCAGCAAGGGGATCAGTGAAGCTTTCTTT	CASKGISEAFF
TRBD1	14	many	TRBJ1-2	TRBV2	TGTGCCAGCACCATGACAGGGAGAATCTTTGGCTACACCTTC	CASTMTGRIFGYTF
-	13	-	TRBJ2-2	TRBV6-5	TGTGCCAGCAGACAGATGTGGACCGGGGAGCTGTTTTTT	CASRQMWTGELFF
-	18	-	TRBJ2-3	TRBV7-9	TGTGCCAGTACCCCTAATGTGGCGGGCAGGGGAGGAACAGATACGCAGTATTTT	CASTPNVAGRGGTDTQYF
TRBD1	17	-	TRBJ1-1	TRBV6-6	TGTGCCAGCAGTAGCATGCGGGACAGGGGACCGAACACTGAAGCTTTCTTT	CASSSMRDRGPNTEAFF
-	14	many	TRBJ2-3	TRBV9	TGTGCCAGCAGCGTGGGGGGCAGTACAGATACGCAGTATTTT	CASSVGGSTDTQYF
-	17	-	TRBJ2-2	TRBV5-4	TGTGCCAGCAGCTTGGCGGGCAGGAGGAATAACACCGGGGAGCTGTTTTTT	CASSLAGRRNNTGELFF
TRBD1	14	-	TRBJ2-1	TRBV27	TGTGCCAGCAGTAAGACAGGGTTAGGCAATGAGCAGTTCTTC	CASSKTGLGNEQFF
TRBD1	15	few	TRBJ1-1	TRBV11-2	TGTGCCAGCAGCTTGACATGGGACAGGGAGTCTGAAGCTTTCTTT	CASSLTWDRESEAFF
TRBD1	15	-	TRBJ2-5	TRBV4-2	TGTGCCAGCAGCCAGGACGACAGGGGGTCAGAGACCCAGTACTTC	CASSQDDRGSETQYF
-	15	-	TRBJ2-1	TRBV9	TGTGCCAGCAGCGTACCAACAGGTGGAAATGGCGAGCAGTTCTTC	CASSVPTGGNGEQFF
-	14	-	TRBJ2-2	TRBV7-6	TGTGCCAGCAAAGAATCCGGGTTTACCGGGGAGCTGTTTTTT	CASKESGFTGELFF
-	15	few	TRBJ1-2	TRBV4-1	TGCGCCAGCAGCCAAGAAGGCAGCCCTTACTATGGCTACACCTTC	CASSQEGSPYYGYTF
-	15	few	TRBJ2-2	TRBV6-4	TGTGCCAGCAGTGCCGCGACTGGTACCACCGGGGAGCTGTTTTTT	CASSAATGTTGELFF
-	14	few	TRBJ1-3	TRBV27	TGTGCCAGCAGTCTCGCGAGGGATGGAAACACCATATATTTT	CASSLARDGNTIYF
TRBD2	15	-	TRBJ2-3	TRBV7-8	TGTGCCAGCAGCTTAATAGCGGGGGGGCGAGATACGCAGTATTTT	CASSLIAGGRDTQYF
-	13	few	TRBJ1-1	TRBV27	TGTGCCAGCACCGGTGGACGGAACACTGAAGCTTTCTTT	CASTGGRNTEAFF
TRBD2	16	many	TRBJ2-3	TRBV7-6	TGTGCCAGCAGCTTACTAGCGGTGTCTGTTCTAGATACGCAGTATTTT	CASSLLAVSVLDTQYF
-	14	-	TRBJ2-4	TRBV29-1	TGCAGCGTTGAACCCAGGGATTCCAAAAACATTCAGTACTTC	CSVEPRDSKNIQYF
TRBD1	17	many	TRBJ2-3	TRBV7-9	TGTGCCAGCAGCCCGACAGGGCCCTCTCCTAGCACAGATACGCAGTATTTT	CASSPTGPSPSTDTQYF
-	14	few	TRBJ1-3	TRBV7-2	TGTGCCAGCAGCTATGGCGCCTCTGGAAACACCATATATTTT	CASSYGASGNTIYF
-	16	few	TRBJ2-3	TRBV20-1	TGCAGTGCTAGAGTAGAACGGGGGGCTAGCACAGATACGCAGTATTTT	CSARVERGASTDTQYF
-	14	few	TRBJ1-2	TRBV29-1	TGCAGCGTTGACCTTCGTCGGGACGATATTGGCTACACCTTC	CSVDLRRDDIGYTF
-	11	many	TRBJ2-2	TRBV6-1	TGTGCCAGCAGTGAAGACGGGGAGCTGTTTTTT	CASSEDGELFF
-	14	-	TRBJ1-3	TRBV7-8	TGTGCCAGCGGGGGACCCAGGGGAGGAAACACCATATATTTT	CASGGPRGGNTIYF
-	14	-	TRBJ2-1	TRBV29-1	TGCAGCGTCCCCGGGACTGACTACTACAATGAGCAGTTCTTC	CSVPGTDYYNEQFF
-	16	many	TRBJ2-1	TRBV5-4	TGTGCCAGCAGCTTGGCAATCGGGCAGGGTGTAAATGAGCAGTTCTTC	CASSLAIGQGVNEQFF
-	15	few	TRBJ1-2	TRBV27	TGTGCCAGCAGGCCGGGGGTCGACTTCAACTATGGCTACACCTTC	CASRPGVDFNYGYTF
-	14	-	TRBJ1-1	TRBV16	TGTGCCAGCAGCCTCAGGGACTCGCCCACTGAAGCTTTCTTT	CASSLRDSPTEAFF
TRBD1	15	-	TRBJ2-3	TRBV7-7	TGTGCTAGCAGCCTCCGACAGGGTCACACAGATACGCAGTATTTT	CASSLRQGHTDTQYF
-	14	few	TRBJ2-3	TRBV25-1	TGTGCCAGCAGTGAACGCCGGGGTACAGATACGCAGTATTTT	CASSERRGTDTQYF
TRBD1	16	-	TRBJ1-1	TRBV6-1	TGTGCCAGCAGTCACATGGGACAGGAAGAGTGGCACGGAGCTTTCTTT	CASSHMGQEEWHGAFF